These T cell receptor beta chains were read from a single sample in a study of T-cell memory formation after mild COVID-19. TCRdb fed the 5' RACE reads into MiXCR, producing one record per CDR3 protein. This table holds more than 400,000 distinct CDR3 sequences, 15% to 20% found once. The sample was PBMCs or a T cell subset sorted from them (not recorded which). The receptors were sampled from an adult woman who had mild COVID-19 (a few samples of this study predate the infection). Cell type and time point are not known. Both conserved end residues are part of each CDR3. A D gene is named only where the DNA matches it firmly. The size of a clone is reported for some rows only, either as once, few or many, or as a class for expanded clones.

v_call,d_call,clone_size,j_call,cdr3_nt,cdr3_aa
TRBV20-1,TRBD1,-,TRBJ1-2,TGCAGTGCCACACAGGGGACTAACTATGGCTACACCTTC,CSATQGTNYGYTF
TRBV3-1,-,few,TRBJ1-2,TGTGCCAGCAGCTCTTCCGGGACACAAAACCCGGGCTACACCTTC,CASSSSGTQNPGYTF
TRBV6-5,-,-,TRBJ2-4,TGTGCCAGCACTTCCGCCGGGGTCAACATTCAGTACTTC,CASTSAGVNIQYF
TRBV3-1,-,-,TRBJ1-4,TGTGCCAGCAGCCAAGATCCGGCAGAAAAACTGTTTTTT,CASSQDPAEKLFF
TRBV12-3/TRBV12-4,TRBD1,few,TRBJ1-2,TGTGCCAGCAGTTTACGTGACAGGGACTATGGCTACACCTTC,CASSLRDRDYGYTF
TRBV7-2,TRBD2,-,TRBJ2-3,TGTGCCAGCAGCTCGCTAGCGGGAGTAGGAGATACGCAGTATTTT,CASSSLAGVGDTQYF
TRBV7-9,-,-,TRBJ2-1,TGTGCCAGCAGCTTAAGGGGGGACGAGCAGTTCTTC,CASSLRGDEQFF
TRBV4-2,-,many,TRBJ1-6,TGTGCCAGCAGCCAAGAGCAGAATTCACCCCTCCACTTT,CASSQEQNSPLHF
TRBV30,TRBD1,many,TRBJ1-1,TGTGCCTGGAGTAAGGACAGGGGTATCACTGAAGCTTTCTTT,CAWSKDRGITEAFF
TRBV12-3/TRBV12-4,TRBD1,few,TRBJ2-2,TGTGCCAGCAGCTCGGACAGGTGGAACACCGGGGAGCTGTTTTTT,CASSSDRWNTGELFF
TRBV4-3,TRBD2,-,TRBJ2-7,TGCGCCAGCAGCCAAGATCTTAGGGGACAGGGGACTAGCGGGAGCTACGAGCAGTACTTC,CASSQDLRGQGTSGSYEQYF
TRBV2,TRBD1,-,TRBJ1-4,TGTGCCACCCTCCCCCCGGGACAGCCTAATGAAAAACTGTTTTTT,CATLPPGQPNEKLFF